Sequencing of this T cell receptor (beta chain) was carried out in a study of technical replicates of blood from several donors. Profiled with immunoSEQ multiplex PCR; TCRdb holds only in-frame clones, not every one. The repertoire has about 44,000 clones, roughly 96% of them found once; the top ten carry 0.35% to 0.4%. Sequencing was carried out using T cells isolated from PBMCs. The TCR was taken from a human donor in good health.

CDR3 sequence (DNA): TGTGCCAGCAGCGGAGGGACAGGCTACGAGCAGTACTTC. Amino acids: CASSGGTGYEQYF. The gene calls are TRBV27 and TRBJ2-7; TRBD1 matches 8 bases. The trim removed 6 bases at V and 3 bases at J, leaving 4 bases unmatched. The CDR3 runs to 13 residues. Per the germline V gene, CDR1 is MNHEY and CDR2 is SMNVEV (reference sequence).